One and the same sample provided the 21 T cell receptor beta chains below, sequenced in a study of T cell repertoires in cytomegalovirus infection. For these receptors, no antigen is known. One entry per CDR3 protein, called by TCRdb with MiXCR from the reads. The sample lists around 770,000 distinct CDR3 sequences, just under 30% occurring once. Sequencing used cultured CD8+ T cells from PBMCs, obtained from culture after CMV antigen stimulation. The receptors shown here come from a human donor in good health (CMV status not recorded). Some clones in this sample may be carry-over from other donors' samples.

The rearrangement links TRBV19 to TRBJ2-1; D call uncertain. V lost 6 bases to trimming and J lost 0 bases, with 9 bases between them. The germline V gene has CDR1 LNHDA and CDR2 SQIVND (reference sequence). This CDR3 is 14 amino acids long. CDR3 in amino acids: CASSLMNSYNEQFF. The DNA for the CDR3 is TGTGCCAGTAGCCTTATGAACTCCTACAATGAGCAGTTCTTC.

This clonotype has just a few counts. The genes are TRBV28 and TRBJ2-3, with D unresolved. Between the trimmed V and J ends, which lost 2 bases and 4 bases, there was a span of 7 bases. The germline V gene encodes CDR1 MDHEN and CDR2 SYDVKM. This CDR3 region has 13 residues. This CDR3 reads CASSLRDPDTQYF. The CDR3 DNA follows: TGTGCCAGCAGTTTAAGGGATCCAGATACGCAGTATTTT. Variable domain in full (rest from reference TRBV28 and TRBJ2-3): DVKVTQSSRYLVKRTGEKVFLECVQDMDHENMFWYRQDPGLGLRLIYFSYDVKMKEKGDIPEGYSVSREKKERFSLILESASTNQTSMYLCASSLRDPDTQYFGPGTRLTVL.

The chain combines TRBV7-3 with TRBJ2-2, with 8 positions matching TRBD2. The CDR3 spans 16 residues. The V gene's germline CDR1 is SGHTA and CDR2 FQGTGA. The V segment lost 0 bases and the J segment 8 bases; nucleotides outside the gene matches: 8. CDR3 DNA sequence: TGTGCCAGCAGCTTAACTAGCGGGGACGGGCTGGGGGAGCTGTTTTTT. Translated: CASSLTSGDGLGELFF.

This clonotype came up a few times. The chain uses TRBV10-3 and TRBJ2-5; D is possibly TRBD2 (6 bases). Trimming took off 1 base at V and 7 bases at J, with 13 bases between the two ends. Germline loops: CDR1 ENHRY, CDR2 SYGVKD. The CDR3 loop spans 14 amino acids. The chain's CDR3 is CAISELGGPGTQYF. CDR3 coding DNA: TGTGCCATCAGTGAGTTGGGGGGTCCCGGGACCCAGTACTTC.

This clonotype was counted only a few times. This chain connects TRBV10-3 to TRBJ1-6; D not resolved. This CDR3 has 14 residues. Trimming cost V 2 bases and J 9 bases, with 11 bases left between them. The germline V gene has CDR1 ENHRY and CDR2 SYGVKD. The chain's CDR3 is CAISEPEFSSPLHF. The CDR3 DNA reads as TGTGCCATCAGTGAGCCAGAGTTTAGTTCACCCCTCCACTTT.

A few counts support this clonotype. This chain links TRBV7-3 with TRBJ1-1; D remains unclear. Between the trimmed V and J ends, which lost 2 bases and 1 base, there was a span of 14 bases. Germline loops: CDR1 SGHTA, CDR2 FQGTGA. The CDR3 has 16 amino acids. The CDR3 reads CASSLGPRRENTEAFF. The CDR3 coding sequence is TGTGCCAGCAGCTTAGGTCCGAGACGGGAGAACACTGAAGCTTTCTTT.

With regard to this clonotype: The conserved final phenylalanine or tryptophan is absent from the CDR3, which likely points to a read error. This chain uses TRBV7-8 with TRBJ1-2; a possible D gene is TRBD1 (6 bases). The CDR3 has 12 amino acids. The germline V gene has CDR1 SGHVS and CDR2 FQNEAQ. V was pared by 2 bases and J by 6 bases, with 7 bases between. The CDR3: CASSLRQDGYTL. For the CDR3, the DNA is TGTGCCAGCAGCTTAAGACAGGATGGCTACACCCTC.

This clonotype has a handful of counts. In DNA form, the CDR3 reads TGTGCCAGCCCATCTGCCCTCTATGGCTACACCTTC. Residues: CASPSALYGYTF. This chain joins TRBV7-9 and TRBJ1-2; D call uncertain. Deletions cut 8 bases from V and 4 bases from J, with 11 bases between. This CDR3 has 12 amino acids. The germline V gene encodes CDR1 SEHNR and CDR2 FQNEAQ (reference sequence).

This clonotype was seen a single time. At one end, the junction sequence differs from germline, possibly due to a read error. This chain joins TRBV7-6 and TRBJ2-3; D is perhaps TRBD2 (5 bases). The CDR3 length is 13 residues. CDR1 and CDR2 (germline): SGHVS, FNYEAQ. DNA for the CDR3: TGTGCCAGCAGCGAGGAGGTGGCAGATTCGCAGTATTTT. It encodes CASSEEVADSQYF.

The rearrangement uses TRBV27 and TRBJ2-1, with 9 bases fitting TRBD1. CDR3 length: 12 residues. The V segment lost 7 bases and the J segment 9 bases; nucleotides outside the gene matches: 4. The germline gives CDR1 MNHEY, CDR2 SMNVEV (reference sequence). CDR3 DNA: TGTGCCAGCAAACAGGGGGCGCGTGAGCAGTTCTTC. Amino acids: CASKQGAREQFF.

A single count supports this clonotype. This CDR3 is CASQEGQSYTF. CDR3 bases: TGCGCCAGTCAAGAGGGACAGAGCTACACCTTC. This chain connects TRBV10-2 to TRBJ1-2, with 7 bases aligning to TRBD1. The CDR3 extends over 11 amino acids. Trimming at V came to 9 bases and at J to 9 bases, leaving 7 bases not matched to a gene. Per germline, CDR1 WSHSY and CDR2 SAAADI.

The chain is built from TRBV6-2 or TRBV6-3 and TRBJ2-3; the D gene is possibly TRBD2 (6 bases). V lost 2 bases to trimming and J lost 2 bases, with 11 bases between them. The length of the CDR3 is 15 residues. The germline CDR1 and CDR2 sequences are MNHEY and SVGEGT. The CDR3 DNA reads TGTGCCAGCAGTTACCTCCGGGGGACCACAGATACGCAGTATTTT. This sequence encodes CASSYLRGTTDTQYF.

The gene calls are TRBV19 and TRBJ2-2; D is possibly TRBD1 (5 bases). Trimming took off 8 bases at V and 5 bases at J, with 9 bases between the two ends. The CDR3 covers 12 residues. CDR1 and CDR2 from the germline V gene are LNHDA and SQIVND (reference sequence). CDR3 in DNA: TGTGCCAGTTTAACAGGAACCGGGGAGCTGTTTTTT. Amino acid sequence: CASLTGTGELFF.

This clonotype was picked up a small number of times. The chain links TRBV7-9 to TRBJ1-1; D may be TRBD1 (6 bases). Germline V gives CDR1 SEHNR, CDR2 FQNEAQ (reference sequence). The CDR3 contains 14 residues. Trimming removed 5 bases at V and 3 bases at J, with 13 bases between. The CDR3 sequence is CASSPPGGYTEAFF. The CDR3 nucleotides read TGTGCCAGCAGCCCACCCGGGGGCTACACTGAAGCTTTCTTT.

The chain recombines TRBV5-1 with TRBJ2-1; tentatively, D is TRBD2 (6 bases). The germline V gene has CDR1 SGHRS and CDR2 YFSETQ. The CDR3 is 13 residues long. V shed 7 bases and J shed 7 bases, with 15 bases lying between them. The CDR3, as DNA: TGCGCCAGCGCGCGGCGGGGTAGGAATGAGCAGTTCTTC. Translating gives CASARRGRNEQFF.

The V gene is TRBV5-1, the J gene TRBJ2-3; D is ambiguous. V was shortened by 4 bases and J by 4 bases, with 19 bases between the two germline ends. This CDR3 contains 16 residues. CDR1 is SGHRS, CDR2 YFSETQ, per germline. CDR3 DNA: TGCGCCAGCAGCCTGACCATCTCAGAGATCTCAGATACGCAGTATTTT. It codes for CASSLTISEISDTQYF.

CDR3 bases: TGTGCCAGCAGTCCCCCCCCGGGGGCAGGTGGGCTGTTTTTT. Residues: CASSPPPGAGGLFF. The chain joins TRBV27 to TRBJ2-2, with D perhaps matching TRBD1 or TRBD2 (6 bases each). Germline V lookup: CDR1 MNHEY, CDR2 SMNVEV (reference sequence). Trimming stripped 5 bases from V and 13 bases from J, with 20 bases between. CDR3 length: 14 amino acids.

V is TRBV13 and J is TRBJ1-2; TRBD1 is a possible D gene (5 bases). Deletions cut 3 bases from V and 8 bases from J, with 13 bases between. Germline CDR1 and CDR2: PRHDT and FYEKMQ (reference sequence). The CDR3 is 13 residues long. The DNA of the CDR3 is TGTGCCAGCAGCTTTGGGCGGGGACGCGGCTACACCTTC. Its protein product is CASSFGRGRGYTF.

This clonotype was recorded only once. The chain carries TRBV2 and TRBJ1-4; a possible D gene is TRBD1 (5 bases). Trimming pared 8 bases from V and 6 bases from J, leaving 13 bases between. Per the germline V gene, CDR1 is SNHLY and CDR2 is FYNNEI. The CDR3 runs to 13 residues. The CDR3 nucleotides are TGTGCCAGCGGCCGGGGCCTGGATGAAAAACTGTTTTTT. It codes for CASGRGLDEKLFF.

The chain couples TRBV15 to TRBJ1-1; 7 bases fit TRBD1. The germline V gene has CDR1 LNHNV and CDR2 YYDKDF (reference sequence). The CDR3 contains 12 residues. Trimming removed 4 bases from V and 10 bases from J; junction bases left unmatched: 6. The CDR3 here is CATSTKRTGAFF. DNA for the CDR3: TGTGCCACCAGCACGAAGAGGACAGGAGCTTTCTTT.

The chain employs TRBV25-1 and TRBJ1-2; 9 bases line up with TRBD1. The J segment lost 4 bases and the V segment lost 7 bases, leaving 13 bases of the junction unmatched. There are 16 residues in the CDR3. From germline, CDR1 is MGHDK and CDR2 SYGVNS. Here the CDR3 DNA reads TGTGCCAGCAACGCCGGGACAGGGCCTCCAGCCTATGGCTACACCTTC. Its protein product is CASNAGTGPPAYGYTF.